The 27 T cell receptor beta chains given below trace back to one sample, sequenced in a study of early T cells in non-severe SARS-CoV-2 infection. MiXCR was run by TCRdb on the 5' RACE reads, yielding one entry per CDR3 protein. The data contain approximately 64,000 distinct CDR3 sequences, around 20% of them singletons. Sequencing used whole blood, obtained at baseline. These receptor sequences come from an adult who was a healthcare worker with PCR-confirmed SARS-CoV-2 infection or an uninfected control (not recorded which).

There are a few counts of this clonotype. The chain uses TRBV25-1 and TRBJ1-2; maybe TRBD1 (5 bases). Trimming cost V 7 bases and J 3 bases, with 9 bases left between them. CDR1 and CDR2 (germline): MGHDK, SYGVNS. This CDR3 contains 12 residues. This CDR3 is CASNAGYYGYTF. The CDR3 DNA reads as TGTGCCAGCAACGCAGGGTACTATGGCTACACCTTC.

The V call is TRBV19, the J call TRBJ2-7; the D gene is possibly TRBD1 (7 bases). The CDR3 covers 15 residues. The V and J ends lost 2 bases and 0 bases respectively, with 11 bases between them. From germline, CDR1 is LNHDA and CDR2 SQIVND (reference sequence). The CDR3 coding sequence is TGTGCCAGTAGTATACCAGGGGGGAGCTCCTACGAGCAGTACTTC. The encoded protein is CASSIPGGSSYEQYF.

In its sample, this clonotype was seen a few times. The chain is built from TRBV6-4 and TRBJ2-3; 8 bases line up with TRBD1. CDR3 length: 15 amino acids. Per germline, CDR1 MRHNA and CDR2 SNTAGT. The V gene end was trimmed by 3 bases and the J gene end by 5 bases; junction bases not matched to a gene: 7. The CDR3 here is CASSEGTGHGDTQYF. CDR3 coding DNA: TGTGCCAGCAGTGAAGGGACAGGACATGGAGATACGCAGTATTTT.

This chain joins TRBV5-1 and TRBJ2-1; D remains unclear. Germline assignment: CDR1 SGHRS and CDR2 YFSETQ. Trimming left V 0 bases short and J 8 bases short, with 15 bases between. The CDR3 length is 15 residues. CDR3 nucleotides: TGCGCCAGCAGCTTGGAGTGGGCTCAGCGCGATGAGCAGTTCTTC. This sequence encodes CASSLEWAQRDEQFF.

In this sample, this clonotype turned up a few times. V usage is TRBV30 and J usage is TRBJ1-1; D may be TRBD1 (6 bases). This CDR3 contains 13 residues. Trimming took 5 bases from V and 0 from J, leaving 10 bases between them. Looked up from germline, CDR1 is GTSNPN and CDR2 is SVGIG (reference sequence). CDR3 loop: CAWLGHMNTEAFF. CDR3 in DNA: TGTGCCTGGTTGGGACACATGAACACTGAAGCTTTCTTT.

This chain uses TRBV19 with TRBJ2-2, with a tentative D call TRBD1 (6 bases). Per germline, CDR1 LNHDA and CDR2 SQIVND (reference sequence). The CDR3 totals 16 residues. The V and J ends lost 5 bases and 7 bases respectively, with 20 bases between them. The chain's CDR3 is CASSYPRGLVGGELFF. CDR3 sequence (DNA): TGTGCCAGTAGTTATCCCAGGGGCCTCGTTGGCGGGGAGCTGTTTTTT.

V and J are TRBV28 and TRBJ1-1, with D hard to call. The CDR3 sequence is 12 residues long. CDR1 is MDHEN, CDR2 SYDVKM, per germline. Trimming stripped 5 bases from V and 8 bases from J, with 12 bases between. The CDR3 here is CASSATGLEAFF. In DNA form, the CDR3 reads TGTGCCAGCAGTGCCACCGGCCTCGAAGCTTTCTTT.

The V and J genes are TRBV11-2 and TRBJ2-5; D unresolved. Germline assignment: CDR1 SGHAT and CDR2 FQNNGV. The V and J ends lost 5 bases and 1 base respectively, with 8 bases between them. The CDR3 is made up of 13 amino acids. The CDR3 loop is CASSPRAQETQYF. As DNA, the CDR3 is TGTGCCAGCAGCCCCCGTGCCCAAGAGACCCAGTACTTC.

The gene calls are TRBV19 and TRBJ1-5; maybe TRBD1 (5 bases). Germline CDR1 reads LNHDA; CDR2 reads SQIVND (reference sequence). V lost 8 bases to trimming and J lost 4 bases, with 15 bases between them. The CDR3 runs 14 residues. Here the CDR3 DNA reads TGTGCCAGTGGCATCACAGGCCCGAATCAGCCCCAGCATTTT. Translating it yields CASGITGPNQPQHF.

This clonotype is medium-sized within its sample. The chain has TRBV15 and TRBJ1-5; D is unclear. The germline V gene encodes CDR1 LNHNV and CDR2 YYDKDF (reference sequence). Trimming took 1 base from V and 1 from J, leaving 5 bases between them. This CDR3 spans 14 amino acids. The CDR3 DNA is TGTGCCACCAGCAGAGGACGGAGCAATCAGCCCCAGCATTTT. Its protein product is CATSRGRSNQPQHF.

There are a few counts of this clonotype. The chain links TRBV20-1 to TRBJ1-6; no clear D. The length of the CDR3 is 17 residues. Per germline, CDR1 DFQATT and CDR2 SNEGSKA (reference sequence). V shed 0 bases and J shed 0 bases, with 12 bases lying between them. CDR3 DNA: TGCAGTGCTAGAGATGGCGCCGGGAACTCCTATAATTCACCCCTCCACTTT. It specifies CSARDGAGNSYNSPLHF.

The chain uses TRBV12-3 or TRBV12-4 and TRBJ2-1; D not resolved. This CDR3 contains 14 residues. V lost 5 bases to trimming and J lost 6 bases, with 14 bases between them. The CDR3 sequence is CASSPRAPFNEQFF. In nucleotides, the CDR3 is TGTGCCAGCAGTCCCCGGGCCCCTTTCAATGAGCAGTTCTTC.

CDR3 in DNA: TGTGCCAGCAGCGTAGGGCAGGGAGACTACAATGAGCAGTTCTTC. This translates into CASSVGQGDYNEQFF. The rearrangement links TRBV9 to TRBJ2-1; D possibly matches TRBD1 or TRBD2 (5 bases each). There are 15 residues in the CDR3. Germline CDR1 and CDR2: SGDLS and YYNGEE. Between the trimmed V and J ends, which lost 0 bases and 3 bases, there was a span of 10 bases.

This chain joins TRBV28 and TRBJ2-7; 7 bases are shared with TRBD2. CDR1 and CDR2 from the germline V gene are MDHEN and SYDVKM. This CDR3 region has 13 residues. Unmatched junction bases numbered 4, after V lost 3 bases and J lost 5 bases. The CDR3 sequence is CASSFRLADEQYF. The CDR3 DNA follows: TGTGCCAGCAGTTTTAGGCTAGCGGACGAGCAGTACTTC.

This clonotype was recorded at least ten times. The CDR3 nucleotides are TGTGCCAGCAGCTTAGGAGGACAGGGGGCCCAGCCCCAGCATTTT. Protein product: CASSLGGQGAQPQHF. The chain is built from TRBV7-2 and TRBJ1-5; 11 bases match TRBD1. The trim removed 1 base at V and 7 bases at J, leaving 3 bases unmatched. CDR1 is SGHTA and CDR2 is FQGNSA in the germline V gene. This CDR3 has 15 amino acids.

The sample holds a few counts of this clonotype. The V and J genes are TRBV11-2 and TRBJ1-6; D may be TRBD1 (5 bases). The CDR3 is 16 residues long. The V gene's germline CDR1 is SGHAT and CDR2 FQNNGV. V lost 1 base and J lost 9, with 16 bases in between. The CDR3 region has the DNA TGTGCCAGCAGCTTAGGAGCGCAGGGTGGGTCTTCACCCCTCCACTTT. Translated: CASSLGAQGGSSPLHF.

The chain employs TRBV7-6 and TRBJ2-5; 8 bases are shared with TRBD2. The V gene end was trimmed by 0 bases and the J gene end by 5 bases; junction bases not matched to a gene: 11. CDR1 and CDR2 from the germline V gene are SGHVS and FNYEAQ. The CDR3 extends over 17 amino acids. CDR3 coding DNA: TGTGCCAGCAGCTTAGCGGCGGGGGGACCAGAAAGGGAGACCCAGTACTTC. It codes for CASSLAAGGPERETQYF.

This clonotype was recorded a few times. V and J are TRBV12-3 or TRBV12-4 and TRBJ1-6, with D unresolved. The CDR3 is 14 residues long. V was trimmed by 6 bases and J by 3 bases, leaving 9 bases between them. The CDR3 DNA reads as TGTGCCAGCAGCCGACTGAACTATAATTCACCCCTCCACTTT. This sequence encodes CASSRLNYNSPLHF.

V gene TRBV12-3 or TRBV12-4 combines with J gene TRBJ1-1; 8 bases fit TRBD1. The CDR3 runs 11 residues. The junction had 5 bases not matched to a gene; V was cut back by 6 bases and J by 11 bases. CDR3 coding DNA: TGTGCCAGCAGCCTCAGGGGGCTTGCTTTCTTT. As protein: CASSLRGLAFF.

Remarks on this clonotype: The germline gene is not matched at one end of the junction; a read error may be the cause. The chain has TRBV2 and TRBJ2-3, with 10 bases fitting TRBD2. From germline, CDR1 is SNHLY and CDR2 FYNNEI. The CDR3 totals 14 residues. CDR3 loop: CVSGSGGSVNTQYF. In DNA, the CDR3 is TGTGTCAGCGGTAGCGGGGGGAGCGTTAATACGCAGTATTTT.

This clonotype was counted a few times. The chain recombines TRBV7-2 with TRBJ2-1; 8 bases map to TRBD1. The CDR3 sequence is 12 residues long. CDR1 is SGHTA and CDR2 is FQGNSA in the germline V gene. The junction had 6 bases not matched to a gene; V was cut back by 7 bases and J by 10 bases. The CDR3 spells CASTFRQGEQFF. In DNA form, the CDR3 reads TGTGCCAGCACCTTTCGACAGGGGGAGCAGTTCTTC.

The sample holds a few counts of this clonotype. The chain links TRBV29-1 to TRBJ1-1; D is unclear. The V and J ends lost 0 bases and 4 bases respectively, with 6 bases between them. This CDR3 spans 12 amino acids. Germline CDR1 and CDR2: SQVTM and ANQGSEA. CDR3 region: CSVEDLSTEAFF. The CDR3 nucleotides read TGCAGCGTTGAAGATCTTTCCACTGAAGCTTTCTTT.

Details on this clonotype: The junction differs from germline at one of its ends, possibly a read error. V and J are TRBV6-6 and TRBJ2-2; TRBD2 agrees at 7 bases. This CDR3 region has 17 residues. Germline-derived CDR1 and CDR2 are MNHNY and SVGAGI (reference sequence). CDR3 sequence reads: CASSYIQRLGISGELFF. For the CDR3, the DNA is TGTGCCAGCAGTTACATCCAGAGACTAGGAATCAGCGGGGAGCTGTTTTTC.

This clonotype was observed once. CDR3 sequence (DNA): TGTGCCAGCAGCGTACGGGGGGCAGATGAAGCTTTCTTT. This sequence encodes CASSVRGADEAFF. V usage is TRBV9 and J usage is TRBJ1-1, with TRBD1 as a possible D gene (6 bases). V shed 1 base and J shed 7 bases, with 11 bases lying between them. Germline CDR1 reads SGDLS; CDR2 reads YYNGEE. CDR3 length equals 13 residues. The full variable domain, in which reference TRBV9 and TRBJ1-1 provide the parts outside the CDR3, is DSGVTQTPKHLITATGQRVTLRCSPRSGDLSVYWYQQSLDQGLQFLIQYYNGEERAKGNILERFSAQQFPDLHSELNLSSLELGDSALYFCASSVRGADEAFFGQGTRLTVV.

This clonotype was counted a few times. The chain links TRBV30 to TRBJ1-2, with D possibly matching TRBD1 (5 bases). CDR1 is GTSNPN, CDR2 SVGIG, per germline (reference sequence). This CDR3 is built from 13 residues. Trimming removed 0 bases at V and 6 bases at J, with 11 bases between. CDR3 residues: CAWSVAGGNGYTF. CDR3 nucleotides: TGTGCCTGGAGTGTAGCTGGGGGAAATGGCTACACCTTC.

This chain links TRBV27 with TRBJ1-2, with D maybe TRBD1 (5 bases). Trimming left V 2 bases short and J 4 bases short, with 8 bases between. This CDR3 is built from 13 residues. Germline V CDR1 and CDR2: MNHEY, SMNVEV (reference sequence). The CDR3 loop reads CASSLSQGYGYTF. The DNA of the CDR3 is TGTGCCAGCAGTTTAAGTCAGGGCTATGGCTACACCTTC.

Ten or more counts support this clonotype. The chain combines TRBV6-2 or TRBV6-3 with TRBJ1-5; 11 bases fit TRBD1. This CDR3 has 16 amino acids. Germline V gene lookup returns CDR1 MNHEY and CDR2 SVGEGT. V gave up 2 bases and J gave up 4 bases; unmatched junction bases: 4. This CDR3 is CASSYTGTGGNQPQHF. The CDR3 DNA follows: TGTGCCAGCAGTTACACCGGGACAGGGGGGAATCAGCCCCAGCATTTT.